What follows is one TCR beta chain and its context. No antigen is known for it. At the DNA level, this CDR3 is encoded by other sequences in the same sample as well. TCRdb's copy holds only in-frame clones and misses some; the assay was immunoSEQ multiplex PCR. The sample shows around 2.5 million clones, approximately 93% of them seen only once. Trimming removed 2 bases at V and 3 bases at J, with 5 bases between. CDR1 and CDR2 from the germline V gene are MDHEN and SYDVKM. This CDR3 spans 12 amino acids. These data belong to a study of shared clonotypes between healthy human individuals. Study information: The donors, a couple of women and three men, were aged 18 to 49.

Whole-study results and caveats: Limited genetic and exposure-history diversity came from having few donors. The sharing of 4.5% to 6.5% of naive CD4 clonotypes was seen across several donors.

Donors were healthy HIV-negative adults without recently reported acute infections or vaccinations. The chain uses TRBV28 and TRBJ2-7; the D is unclear. The receptor comes from a man younger than 35 in good health. Some clones in this sample may be carry-over from other donors' samples. Input material: naive CD4+ T cells from PBMCs. Subset in this sample: CD45RA+ positively selected. CDR3 loop: CASSLTGYEQYF. The CDR3, as DNA: TGTGCCAGCAGTTTAACGGGCTACGAGCAGTACTTC.